This entry lists 29 T cell receptor beta chains sequenced from one sample in a study of cytomegalovirus exposure and HLA in healthy donors. The PCR contained 60 Vbeta and 13 Jbeta primers. The method was immunoSEQ multiplex PCR; TCRdb's version includes in-frame clones alone and lacks a portion of them. The sample carries around 96,000 clones, 80% recorded once. Sequencing used PBMCs. The receptors derive from a man younger than 30 in good health and CMV-seronegative.

The V gene is TRBV6-6, the J gene TRBJ1-1, with a tentative D call TRBD1 (5 bases). The CDR3 is 14 amino acids. With 5 bases removed from V and 0 bases from J, the gap between germline ends came to 10 bases. Germline lookup yields CDR1 MNHNY and CDR2 SVGAGI (reference sequence). The CDR3 bases are TGTGCCAGCAGTCCTGGGGGGGTGAACACTGAAGCTTTCTTT. It encodes CASSPGGVNTEAFF.

This chain joins TRBV10-1 and TRBJ2-2; tentatively, D is TRBD1 (6 bases). Germline CDR1 and CDR2: WNHNN and SYGVQD (reference sequence). The CDR3 runs to 14 residues. V shed 9 bases and J shed 1 base, with 12 bases lying between them. This chain's CDR3 is CASTRDKNTGELFF. The CDR3 nucleotides are TGCGCCAGTACCCGGGACAAGAACACCGGGGAGCTGTTTTTT.

The chain links TRBV2 to TRBJ1-1; no clear D. V lost 6 bases and J lost 1, with 12 bases in between. This CDR3 is 14 amino acids long. Germline V gene lookup returns CDR1 SNHLY and CDR2 FYNNEI. The CDR3 protein is CASRILRGNTEAFF. The DNA for the CDR3 is TGTGCCAGCAGAATTCTCCGGGGGAACACTGAAGCTTTCTTT.

J is TRBJ2-1 and V is TRBV5-6; 7 nucleotides line up with TRBD2. V lost 0 bases and J lost 9; bases outside the gene matches: 9. CDR3 length: 15 residues. Per the germline V gene, CDR1 is SGHDT and CDR2 is YYEEEE. The CDR3 DNA sequence: TGTGCCAGCAGCTTGGGAGGGAGGGGATTTGGTGAGCAGTTCTTC. Protein sequence: CASSLGGRGFGEQFF.

This chain uses TRBV4-1 with TRBJ2-1; 7 bases are a match to TRBD1. Trimming took 3 bases from V and 3 from J; bases not matched to a gene: 8. Germline CDR1 MGHRA, CDR2 YSYEKL. CDR3 length: 16 amino acids. The CDR3 DNA sequence: TGCGCCAGCAGCCAGGATACAGGGGCGAGCTACAATGAGCAGTTCTTC. Translating it yields CASSQDTGASYNEQFF.

The chain links TRBV7-8 to TRBJ2-1; TRBD1 is a possible D gene (6 bases). There are 15 residues in the CDR3. Germline CDR1 SGHVS, CDR2 FQNEAQ. V lost 4 bases and J lost 2, with 12 bases in between. The CDR3 DNA follows: TGTGCCAGCAGCTCACAGGGCGACACCTACAATGAGCAGTTCTTC. As protein: CASSSQGDTYNEQFF. The entire variable domain, with the rest obtained from reference TRBV7-8 and TRBJ2-1, is as follows: GAGVSQSPRYKVAKRGQDVALRCDPISGHVSLFWYQQALGQGPEFLTYFQNEAQLDKSGLPSDRFFAERPEGSVSTLKIQRTQQEDSAVYLCASSSQGDTYNEQFFGPGTRLTVL.

V usage is TRBV7-3 and J usage is TRBJ2-2; 8 nucleotides align to TRBD2. This CDR3 has 15 residues. J gave up 3 bases and V 5 bases, and 5 bases lay outside the gene matches. Germline V CDR1 and CDR2: SGHTA, FQGTGA. The CDR3 spells CASSPRTSYTGELFF. The CDR3, as DNA: TGTGCCAGCAGCCCCCGGACTAGCTACACCGGGGAGCTGTTTTTT.

J is TRBJ2-7 and V is TRBV11-2; D unresolved. Trimming removed 6 bases from V and 7 bases from J, with 28 bases in between. The CDR3 has 17 residues. Germline V gene data show CDR1 as SGHAT and CDR2 as FQNNGV. The CDR3 here is CASSSTLLSNSPREQYF. CDR3 bases: TGTGCCAGCAGTTCAACCCTCCTTAGCAATTCCCCTCGGGAGCAGTACTTC. Using reference TRBV11-2 and TRBJ2-7 for the parts outside the CDR3, the full variable domain is EAGVAQSPRYKIIEKRQSVAFWCNPISGHATLYWYQQILGQGPKLLIQFQNNGVVDDSQLPKDRFSAERLKGVDSTLKIQPAKLEDSAVYLCASSSTLLSNSPREQYFGPGTRLTVT.

This clone was seen many times. This chain links TRBV2 with TRBJ1-1; unclear D gene. V shed 3 bases and J shed 1 base, with 6 bases lying between them. Per germline, CDR1 SNHLY and CDR2 FYNNEI. The CDR3 runs 13 residues. The CDR3 here is CASSDEGNTEAFF. As DNA, the CDR3 is TGTGCCAGCAGTGATGAGGGGAACACTGAAGCTTTCTTT.

The chain employs TRBV5-1 and TRBJ1-5, with 11 bases fitting TRBD1. Germline V gene sequence: CDR1 SGHRS, CDR2 YFSETQ. This CDR3 spans 17 amino acids. V shed 5 bases and J 0 bases; nucleotides not matched to a gene: 7. CDR3 bases: TGCGCCAGCAGTCCCGGGACAGGGGGAAATAGCAATCAGCCCCAGCATTTT. The encoded protein is CASSPGTGGNSNQPQHF. Together with reference TRBV5-1 and TRBJ1-5, the CDR3 gives the full variable domain: KAGVTQTPRYLIKTRGQQVTLSCSPISGHRSVSWYQQTPGQGLQFLFEYFSETQRNKGNFPGRFSGRQFSNSRSEMNVSTLELGDSALYLCASSPGTGGNSNQPQHFGDGTRLSIL.

The chain employs TRBV9 and TRBJ1-2; D uncertain. With 5 bases removed from V and 8 bases from J, the gap between germline ends came to 10 bases. The CDR3 spans 11 residues. Germline values: CDR1 SGDLS, CDR2 YYNGEE. Here the CDR3 DNA reads TGTGCCAGCAGAGAGTCGAGAGGCTACACCTTC. Amino acid sequence: CASRESRGYTF.

This clone appeared a few times. V usage is TRBV11-2 and J usage is TRBJ2-7; D is possibly TRBD2 (6 bases). V lost 5 bases and J 7 bases, leaving 15 bases between the germline ends. The CDR3 contains 13 residues. Germline CDR1 is SGHAT and CDR2 is FQNNGV. CDR3 amino acids: CASSRSGTREQYF. The CDR3 nucleotides are TGTGCCAGCAGCCGATCAGGGACTCGGGAGCAGTACTTC.

This chain links TRBV15 with TRBJ2-6, with D maybe TRBD1 (6 bases). Germline V gene sequence: CDR1 LNHNV, CDR2 YYDKDF (reference sequence). The CDR3 is made up of 16 amino acids. Trimming stripped 11 bases from V and 0 bases from J, with 17 bases between. CDR3 DNA: TGTGCCTCCTCGGGACAAGAGAACTCTGGGGCCAACGTCCTGACTTTC. Translated: CASSGQENSGANVLTF.

CDR3 coding DNA: TGTGCCTGCCCCCACGTCAGCTCCTACAATGAGCAGTTCTTC. Its translation: CACPHVSSYNEQFF. The J gene is TRBJ2-1, the V gene TRBV30; D is unclear. Deletions cut 6 bases from V and 0 bases from J, with 12 bases between. Germline V gene sequence: CDR1 GTSNPN, CDR2 SVGIG (reference sequence). This CDR3 is 14 amino acids long.

The V gene is TRBV5-4, the J gene TRBJ1-3; 7 positions agree with TRBD1. The trim removed 0 bases at V and 0 bases at J, leaving 6 bases unmatched. The CDR3 contains 17 residues. Germline V lookup: CDR1 SGHNT, CDR2 YYREEE (reference sequence). CDR3 DNA: TGTGCCAGCAGCTTGGAAACCAGGGGGAGCTCTGGAAACACCATATATTTT. It codes for CASSLETRGSSGNTIYF.

This clone has just a few counts. The chain has TRBV10-1 and TRBJ2-5; D is possibly TRBD1 (6 bases). The CDR3 extends over 15 amino acids. Trimming removed 0 bases from V and 4 bases from J, with 12 bases in between. Germline loops: CDR1 WNHNN, CDR2 SYGVQD (reference sequence). CDR3 region: CASSESMGAGETQYF. The CDR3 DNA sequence: TGCGCCAGCAGTGAGTCAATGGGGGCAGGAGAGACCCAGTACTTC.

This chain uses TRBV6-6 with TRBJ2-7; no clear D gene. Germline V gene data show CDR1 as MNHNY and CDR2 as SVGAGI (reference sequence). The V end lost 3 bases, the J end lost 5 bases, and 11 bases lay between the germline ends. There are 13 residues in the CDR3. CDR3 residues: CASSYSDTNEQYF. The CDR3 DNA reads TGTGCCAGCAGTTATTCAGACACCAACGAGCAGTACTTC.

V gene TRBV9 combines with J gene TRBJ2-7, with 8 bases matching TRBD1. The ends lost 4 bases at V and 6 bases at J; junction bases unmatched: 12. CDR3 size: 15 residues. Per the germline V gene, CDR1 is SGDLS and CDR2 is YYNGEE. CDR3 protein: CASSPRQGSSSEQYF. The CDR3 DNA is TGTGCCAGCAGCCCGAGACAGGGGTCTTCAAGCGAGCAGTACTTC.

This chain uses TRBV6-1 with TRBJ2-7; D is perhaps TRBD1 (7 bases). This CDR3 contains 13 residues. V was clipped by 2 bases and J by 6 bases, with 11 bases between them. CDR1 is MNHNS and CDR2 is SASEGT in the germline V gene. The CDR3 DNA is TGTGCCAGCAGTGAACTCAGGGGGGTCGAGCAGTACTTC. It translates to CASSELRGVEQYF.

The chain joins TRBV5-8 to TRBJ2-7, with D possibly TRBD2 on 5 matching bases. The CDR3 spans 15 residues. CDR1 is SGHTS and CDR2 is YDEGEE in the germline V gene. Trimming took off 1 base at V and 2 bases at J, with 13 bases between the two ends. CDR3 region: CASSLKRQTAYEQYF. The CDR3 DNA is TGTGCCAGCAGCTTGAAGCGGCAGACGGCCTACGAGCAGTACTTC.

In this sample, this clone turned up once. The gene calls are TRBV18 and TRBJ2-7; TRBD1 might be the D (5 bases). From germline, CDR1 is KGHSH and CDR2 LQKENI. This CDR3 has 14 residues. Between the trimmed V and J ends, which lost 2 bases and 2 bases, there was a span of 10 bases. Here the CDR3 DNA reads TGTGCCAGCTCACCAAGCCAGGGCGCCTACGAGCAGTACTTC. It specifies CASSPSQGAYEQYF. Full variable domain (remainder filled in from reference TRBV18 and TRBJ2-7): NAGVMQNPRHLVRRRGQEARLRCSPMKGHSHVYWYRQLPEEGLKFMVYLQKENIIDESGMPKERFSAEFPKEGPSILRIQQVVRGDSAAYFCASSPSQGAYEQYFGPGTRLTVT.

The CDR3 coding sequence is TGTGCCAGCAGTTACCTGCACGGCTTGGAGGCTTATGGCTACACCTTC. This gives the protein CASSYLHGLEAYGYTF. This chain connects TRBV6-5 to TRBJ1-2; no definite D call. This CDR3 has 16 amino acids. The V gene's germline CDR1 is MNHEY and CDR2 SVGAGI. Trimming removed 2 bases from V and 5 bases from J, with 18 bases in between.

J is TRBJ2-5 and V is TRBV7-6; D is undetermined. The J call may be in error: the DNA end matches TRBJ2-7 better. The CDR3 sequence is 12 residues long. CDR1 SGHVS and CDR2 FNYEAQ come from the germline V gene. In DNA form, the CDR3 reads TGTGCCAGCAGCTTAGAACCTCACGAGCAGTACTTC. Protein product: CASSLEPHEQYF.

The rearrangement links TRBV10-2 to TRBJ2-5, with 11 bases matching TRBD2. Germline assignment: CDR1 WSHSY and CDR2 SAAADI. CDR3 length equals 15 residues. The junction had 6 bases not matched to a gene; V was cut back by 5 bases and J by 4 bases. The CDR3 nucleotides are TGCGCCAGCAGTTTCACTAGCGGGGGTGGAGAGACCCAGTACTTC. Translating it yields CASSFTSGGGETQYF.

The chain is built from TRBV27 and TRBJ2-5; maybe TRBD1 (7 bases). Judging by the DNA end, TRBJ2-7 fits better; the J call may be wrong. Germline V gives CDR1 MNHEY, CDR2 SMNVEV (reference sequence). This CDR3 is built from 14 residues. CDR3 region: CATEAGGPSYEQYF. The CDR3 DNA sequence: TGTGCCACAGAGGCAGGGGGGCCCTCCTACGAGCAGTACTTC.

With regard to this clone: One end of the junction fails to match germline, which may point to a read error. This chain uses TRBV13 with TRBJ1-6; D gene unclear. The CDR3 extends over 19 amino acids. CDR1 is PRHDT, CDR2 FYEKMQ, per germline (reference sequence). The CDR3 bases are TGTGCCAACAGCTCCCGGCGCCAGACTTTCGGCTCCTATAATTCACCCCTCCACTTT. It encodes CANSSRRQTFGSYNSPLHF.

The chain combines TRBV7-9 with TRBJ1-2; a weak D match, TRBD1 (5 bases). V gave up 0 bases and J gave up 8 bases, with 13 bases separating them. Germline loops: CDR1 SEHNR, CDR2 FQNEAQ (reference sequence). The CDR3 consists of 14 residues. CDR3 sequence: CASSLAGALMGYTF. CDR3 DNA sequence: TGTGCCAGCAGCTTAGCTGGGGCATTGATGGGCTACACCTTC. The full variable domain, its missing parts supplied by reference TRBV7-9 and TRBJ1-2, is DTGVSQNPRHKITKRGQNVTFRCDPISEHNRLYWYRQTLGQGPEFLTYFQNEAQLEKSRLLSDRFSAERPKGSFSTLEIQRTEQGDSAMYLCASSLAGALMGYTFGSGTRLTVV.

Only one count was recorded for this clone. The V call is TRBV6-4, the J call TRBJ1-1, with D possibly matching TRBD1 (5 bases). Germline CDR1 and CDR2: MRHNA and SNTAGT. This CDR3 has 13 amino acids. The V gene lost 6 bases and the J gene lost 0 bases, with 8 bases spanning the gap. The CDR3 DNA follows: TGTGCCAGCAGCTCAGGGATGAACACTGAAGCTTTCTTT. Residues: CASSSGMNTEAFF.

The rearrangement links TRBV10-1 to TRBJ2-1; perhaps TRBD2 as D (5 bases). Per germline, CDR1 WNHNN and CDR2 SYGVQD (reference sequence). CDR3 size: 15 residues. Trimming removed 3 bases at V and 4 bases at J, with 13 bases between. DNA of the CDR3: TGCGCCAGCAGTGAACACTTCGGGGATTACAATGAGCAGTTCTTC. This codes for CASSEHFGDYNEQFF.